Listed below are T cell receptor beta chains from one sample, sequenced in a study of blood T cell repertoires in COVID-19. Method: immunoSEQ multiplex PCR; TCRdb's copy keeps in-frame clones and lacks some. The profile shows about 160,000 clones, about four fifths of them singletons. Sequenced input: peripheral blood. The receptors derive from a man between 65 and 79 years old who had recovered from COVID-19. Each CDR3 is given with its conserved first and last residue.

>TRBV28|TRBJ2-7
CATQGVYYEQYF
>TRBV10-3|TRBJ2-5
CAISESGRGPETQYF
>TRBV5-8|TRBJ1-5
CASSLTLYSNQPQHF
>TRBV6-5|TRBJ2-2
CASSSEGGVTGELFF
>TRBV25-1|TRBJ2-5
CASSDLQGPGETQYF
>TRBV21-1|TRBJ2-3
CASSKGFFSGSRF
>TRBV27|TRBJ1-5
CASSLQGGQPQHF
>TRBV7-9|TRBJ2-5
CASSLSNSETQYF
>TRBV5-1|TRBJ2-1
CASSLGQGSNEQFF
>TRBV11-2|TRBJ2-2
CASSQIGDGELFF
>TRBV28|TRBJ2-2
CASSFGSRNTGELFF
>TRBV28|TRBJ1-2
CASSFDKAPYGYTF
>TRBV21-1|TRBJ1-5
CASSKFSPRYQPQHF
>TRBV6-5|TRBJ2-5
CASTSSVYQETQYF
>TRBV10-1|TRBJ2-2
CASSSSNTGELFF
>TRBV19|TRBJ1-4
CASSQSGQGGKLFF
>TRBV4-1|TRBJ2-1
CASSQVRDTILNEQFF
>TRBV4-3|TRBJ1-6
CASSQGPTLNSPLHF
>TRBV19|TRBJ2-3
CASSIYGDTQYF
>TRBV28|TRBJ2-1
CASTSLARNNEQFF
>TRBV25-1|TRBJ2-7
CASSDMRQGALEQYF
>TRBV29-1|TRBJ1-2
CSVATGNADYGYTF
>TRBV7-2|TRBJ2-5
CASSLAGQGGETQYF
>TRBV4-1|TRBJ2-2
CASSPGGLAGAANTGELFF
>TRBV28|TRBJ2-1
CASSLGAGGRNEQFF
>TRBV7-2|TRBJ2-1
CASSLSGTVYNEQFF
>TRBV5-1|TRBJ1-1
CASSLRTMNTEAFF
>TRBV11-2|TRBJ2-1
CASSFPRGFSLSEQFF
>TRBV15|TRBJ2-1
CATSRDLAGGDEQFF
>TRBV7-2|TRBJ2-7
CASSAHGQGNYEQYF
>TRBV9|TRBJ1-6
CASSATHYNSPLHF
>TRBV6-5|TRBJ1-2
CASSSTAYGYTF
>TRBV7-9|TRBJ2-7
CASSSSGLSYEQYF
>TRBV18|TRBJ1-3
CASSPRDSGNTIYF
>TRBV3-1/TRBV3-2|TRBJ2-1
CASSQDLSGVYNEQFF
>TRBV6-5|TRBJ2-2
CASGISGSIGELFF
>TRBV6-5|TRBJ1-5
CASSYDRNQPQHF
>TRBV24-1|TRBJ2-3
CATSDYTGGRDTQYF
>TRBV4-3|TRBJ2-1
CASSQDLSGSSYNEQFF
>TRBV6-5|TRBJ1-2
CASSRQKQAVGGYTF
>TRBV30|TRBJ1-3
CAWKGQGTGNTIYF
>TRBV2|TRBJ2-2
CASSTQGSRNTGELFF
>TRBV5-4|TRBJ2-2
CASSLELAGAGELFF
>TRBV10-1|TRBJ2-3
CASSEVLAGSTDTQYF
>TRBV5-1|TRBJ2-3
CASSAGLARDTQYF
>TRBV4-3|TRBJ2-7
CASSQESGEGEQYF
>TRBV28|TRBJ2-1
CASSSTAPGTSSYNEQFF
>TRBV6-6|TRBJ2-3
CASSSSGATDTQYF
>TRBV19|TRBJ1-6
CASRLGTGYYNSPLHF
>TRBV18|TRBJ2-1
CASSPDTGLAGGNEQFF
>TRBV12-3/TRBV12-4|TRBJ1-2
CASSWGAYGYTF
>TRBV29-1|TRBJ2-7
CSVKPGQSYEQYF
>TRBV7-6|TRBJ2-7
CASSLEGGYEQYF
>TRBV5-6|TRBJ2-7
CASSPLGQGIPYEQYF
>TRBV6-2/TRBV6-3|TRBJ1-6
CASSPDRINSPLHF
>TRBV6-2/TRBV6-3|TRBJ1-3
CASSLNSGNTIYF
>TRBV5-8|TRBJ1-2
CASSLAGQGDGYTF
>TRBV29-1|TRBJ2-6
CSVVSGAGANVLTF
>TRBV7-6|TRBJ1-4
CASSLGQVGGKLFF